What follows are 22 T cell receptor beta chains derived from one specimen sequenced in a study of blood T cells in healthy people across ages. PCR was performed a second time for roughly 7 to 11 cycles using a sample-barcoded 5' primer and a J-beta primer mix. TCRdb passed the 5' RACE reads through MiXCR, listing each CDR3 protein once. The table lists some 700,000 distinct CDR3 sequences, around 40% of them singletons. The sample was blood. All receptors derive from a woman in her sixties in good health.

The chain couples TRBV7-2 to TRBJ2-5, with 7 bases identical to TRBD1. Germline-derived CDR1 and CDR2 are SGHTA and FQGNSA. J gave up 11 bases and V 0 bases, and 12 bases lay outside the gene matches. This CDR3 is built from 15 residues. CDR3 sequence: CASSLATGLIDEQYF. The CDR3 DNA is TGTGCCAGCAGCTTAGCGACAGGGTTAATTGATGAGCAGTACTTC.

As concerns this clonotype: The junction shows a germline mismatch at one end, possibly a read error. This chain connects TRBV14 to TRBJ2-3, with D perhaps given as TRBD1 or TRBD2 (5 bases each). Germline CDR1 and CDR2: SGHDN and FVKESK. There are 14 residues in the CDR3. CDR3 DNA: TGTGCCGGCAGCCAAGTTTACGGGGCGGGTACGCAGTATTTT. This gives the protein CAGSQVYGAGTQYF.

This chain joins TRBV28 and TRBJ2-5, with TRBD2 matching 8 bases. TRBJ2-4 explains the end of the DNA better; the J call may be wrong. Germline lookup yields CDR1 MDHEN and CDR2 SYDVKM. This CDR3 spans 15 amino acids. As DNA, the CDR3 is TGTGCCAGCCACCTTAGCGGGATGGGGCAAAACATTCAGTACTTC. The encoded protein is CASHLSGMGQNIQYF.

The rearrangement joins TRBV6-5 to TRBJ2-5, with D perhaps given as TRBD1 or TRBD2 (5 bases each). Trimming removed 4 bases at V and 5 bases at J, with 14 bases between. This CDR3 comprises 14 residues. Germline CDR1 MNHEY, CDR2 SVGAGI. CDR3 sequence: CASSSRDVHETQYF. CDR3 sequence (DNA): TGTGCCAGCAGTTCGAGGGACGTCCATGAGACCCAGTACTTC.

This clonotype occurred many times. This chain joins TRBV4-2 and TRBJ2-7, with D possibly TRBD2 on 5 matching bases. The CDR3 contains 14 residues. The germline V gene has CDR1 LGHNA and CDR2 YNFKEQ. V was pared by 1 base and J by 5 bases, with 12 bases between. This CDR3 is CASSQVPLAHEQYF. The CDR3, as DNA: TGTGCCAGCAGCCAAGTTCCCCTAGCCCACGAGCAGTACTTC.

V usage is TRBV28 and J usage is TRBJ1-4; a possible D gene is TRBD1 (5 bases). Germline CDR1 and CDR2: MDHEN and SYDVKM. The CDR3 consists of 16 residues. V was shortened by 2 bases and J by 1 base, with 11 bases between the two germline ends. The CDR3 sequence: CASSLLLGQTNEKLFF. CDR3 DNA sequence: TGTGCCAGCAGTTTACTTCTCGGACAAACTAATGAAAAACTGTTTTTT. Full variable domain (remainder filled in from reference TRBV28 and TRBJ1-4): DVKVTQSSRYLVKRTGEKVFLECVQDMDHENMFWYRQDPGLGLRLIYFSYDVKMKEKGDIPEGYSVSREKKERFSLILESASTNQTSMYLCASSLLLGQTNEKLFFGSGTQLSVL.

This sequence joins TRBV3-1 and TRBJ2-1; 8 nucleotides agree with TRBD2. Looked up from germline, CDR1 is LGHDT and CDR2 is YNNKEL (reference sequence). Germline trimming cut 3 bases from V and 5 bases from J; bases unmatched to any gene: 15. This CDR3 region has 18 residues. CDR3 sequence (DNA): TGTGCCAGCAGCCATGGGGGGACTAGTCCCATAGCCGACAATGAGCAGTTCTTC. Amino acids: CASSHGGTSPIADNEQFF.

This chain links TRBV10-3 with TRBJ2-1, with D perhaps assigned TRBD1 or TRBD2 (5 bases each). The DNA end favors TRBJ2-7, so the J call may be wrong. The CDR3 is made up of 14 amino acids. Germline V gives CDR1 ENHRY, CDR2 SYGVKD. CDR3 sequence: CASDTGTDYNEQYF. The CDR3 nucleotides are TGTGCCAGCGACACCGGGACGGATTACAATGAGCAGTACTTC.

This clonotype has only a few counts. The chain has TRBV18 and TRBJ2-7; D gene ambiguous. The CDR3 contains 14 residues. Germline lookup yields CDR1 KGHSH and CDR2 LQKENI. Trimming removed 2 bases from V and 2 bases from J, with 10 bases in between. Here the CDR3 DNA reads TGTGCCAGCTCACCAAGGGTTGAGGCCTACGAGCAGTACTTC. This sequence encodes CASSPRVEAYEQYF.

This sequence joins TRBV20-1 and TRBJ1-2; 7 nucleotides match TRBD1. Germline values: CDR1 DFQATT, CDR2 SNEGSKA (reference sequence). V dropped 1 base and J dropped 3; count of bases not matched to a gene: 2. The length of the CDR3 is 13 residues. The CDR3 region is CSARARGDYGYTF. CDR3 in DNA: TGCAGTGCTAGAGCCAGGGGGGACTATGGCTACACCTTC.

This clonotype was detected a few times. This chain uses TRBV3-1 with TRBJ1-1; the D is unclear. Trimming cost V 4 bases and J 7 bases, with 16 bases left between them. Germline CDR1 and CDR2: LGHDT and YNNKEL (reference sequence). This CDR3 has 14 amino acids. The CDR3 sequence: CASSLAAVSGEAFF. DNA of the CDR3: TGTGCCAGCAGCCTCGCCGCGGTTTCAGGTGAAGCTTTCTTT.

The rearrangement uses TRBV6-2 or TRBV6-3 and TRBJ1-5; D is unclear. Trimming cost V 5 bases and J 5 bases, with 13 bases left between them. The CDR3 runs 14 residues. Germline V gene data show CDR1 as MNHEY and CDR2 as SVGEGT. The CDR3 loop reads CASSETRPDQPQHF. Written as DNA, the CDR3 is TGTGCCAGCAGTGAAACTAGGCCGGATCAGCCCCAGCATTTT.

Note on this clonotype: The junction does not match germline at one end; this may be a read error. The chain carries TRBV11-2 and TRBJ2-6, with D possibly TRBD1 on 5 matching bases. Germline loops: CDR1 SGHAT, CDR2 FQNNGV. There are 18 residues in the CDR3. The CDR3 DNA follows: TGTGCCAGCAGCTTCGATACGTTGACCTTCTCTGGGGCCAACGCCCTGACTTTC. This gives the protein CASSFDTLTFSGANALTF.

This clonotype was seen a few times. V gene TRBV11-2 combines with J gene TRBJ2-6; 10 positions match TRBD1. This CDR3 comprises 18 residues. The trim removed 4 bases at V and 0 bases at J, leaving 6 bases unmatched. The germline CDR1 and CDR2 sequences are SGHAT and FQNNGV. CDR3 amino acids: CASSSRDRGYSGANVLTF. The CDR3 DNA follows: TGTGCCAGCAGCTCAAGGGACAGGGGTTACTCTGGGGCCAACGTCCTGACTTTC.

This clonotype was counted many times. The chain is built from TRBV29-1 and TRBJ2-5, with 10 bases aligning to TRBD1. This CDR3 is 15 amino acids long. Germline values: CDR1 SQVTM, CDR2 ANQGSEA. V dropped 7 bases and J dropped 5; count of bases not matched to a gene: 13. The CDR3 sequence is CSAKAAGTGEETQYF. The CDR3 DNA reads TGCAGCGCTAAAGCGGCGGGGACAGGGGAGGAGACCCAGTACTTC.

This sequence joins TRBV20-1 and TRBJ2-5, with D perhaps assigned TRBD1 or TRBD2 (5 bases each). TRBJ2-7 matches the DNA end more closely, so the J call is doubtful. Germline assignment: CDR1 DFQATT and CDR2 SNEGSKA (reference sequence). The CDR3 has 13 amino acids. As DNA, the CDR3 is TGCAGTGCTAGAGCCAGGGAGATCTACGAGCAGTACTTC. Translation gives CSARAREIYEQYF.

This chain joins TRBV20-1 and TRBJ2-1; 11 nucleotides line up with TRBD1. This CDR3 is 15 amino acids long. The trim removed 4 bases at V and 5 bases at J, leaving 7 bases unmatched. Germline V gene sequence: CDR1 DFQATT, CDR2 SNEGSKA (reference sequence). The CDR3 DNA follows: TGCAGTGCTAACGCCGGGACAGGGGGGCACAATGAGCAGTTCTTC. Translation gives CSANAGTGGHNEQFF.

This clonotype was seen more than once but under ten times. This chain links TRBV12-3 or TRBV12-4 with TRBJ1-4; maybe TRBD1 (5 bases). The CDR3 sequence is 16 residues long. The V end was cut by 3 bases, the J end by 7 bases, with 18 bases between. The CDR3 protein is CASSFAVYGAGEKLFF. CDR3 DNA sequence: TGTGCCAGCAGTTTTGCGGTTTATGGGGCAGGTGAAAAACTGTTTTTT.

Points on this clonotype: The junction departs from the called germline gene at one end, perhaps through a read error. V gene TRBV5-6 combines with J gene TRBJ1-5; tentative D call: TRBD1 (5 bases). CDR1 is SGHDT and CDR2 is YYEEEE in the germline V gene. This CDR3 contains 13 residues. This CDR3 reads CASSDSLNRPQHF. The DNA of the CDR3 is TGTGCCAGCAGCGACAGTCTCAATCGGCCCCAGCATTTT.

The rearrangement uses TRBV6-2 or TRBV6-3 and TRBJ2-7; 7 bases align to TRBD2. The CDR3 totals 15 residues. The germline V gene has CDR1 MNHEY and CDR2 SVGEGT. After removal of 5 bases from V and 4 bases from J, the junction contained 11 bases not matched to a gene. The CDR3 bases are TGTGCCAGCAGTCTACAGCTAGCGGACGAATACGAGCAGTACTTC. The encoded protein is CASSLQLADEYEQYF.

The V and J genes are TRBV12-3 or TRBV12-4 and TRBJ2-1; D might be TRBD1 (6 bases). With 5 bases removed from V and 13 bases from J, the gap between germline ends came to 18 bases. This CDR3 comprises 13 residues. CDR3 protein: CASSGQRGETQFF. The CDR3 nucleotides read TGTGCCAGCAGTGGACAGAGGGGAGAGACCCAGTTCTTC.

The V and J genes are TRBV3-1 and TRBJ1-6; D is unresolved. The CDR3 runs 14 residues. V gave up 3 bases and J gave up 10 bases, with 13 bases separating them. Germline CDR1 reads LGHDT; CDR2 reads YNNKEL (reference sequence). As DNA, the CDR3 is TGTGCCAGCAGCCAGGCGGACTGGGCCTCACCCCTCCACTTT. The encoded protein is CASSQADWASPLHF.